The T cell receptor beta chain under discussion was sequenced for a study of OX40 agonist ivuxolimab in advanced cancers. There are a few counts of this clone. Here immunoSEQ multiplex PCR was the method, and the copy in TCRdb shows in-frame clones only, minus some. This repertoire shows around 60,000 clones, roughly 80% found once; its top ten account for approximately 2%. The CDR3 sequence is 12 residues long. V lost 4 bases, J lost 3 bases, and 10 bases lay in between. The V gene's germline CDR1 is SQVTM and CDR2 ANQGSEA. The chain couples TRBV29-1 to TRBJ2-7; a possible D gene is TRBD1 (6 bases). Material: CD4+ or CD8+ T cells sorted from blood, obtained in a trial of the OX40 agonist ivuxolimab. This TCR came from an adult with an advanced solid tumor such as melanoma, head and neck, liver or kidney cancer. DNA of the CDR3: TGCAGCGTTGCTTCGGACAGCTACGAGCAGTACGTC. Translating gives CSVASDSYEQYV.